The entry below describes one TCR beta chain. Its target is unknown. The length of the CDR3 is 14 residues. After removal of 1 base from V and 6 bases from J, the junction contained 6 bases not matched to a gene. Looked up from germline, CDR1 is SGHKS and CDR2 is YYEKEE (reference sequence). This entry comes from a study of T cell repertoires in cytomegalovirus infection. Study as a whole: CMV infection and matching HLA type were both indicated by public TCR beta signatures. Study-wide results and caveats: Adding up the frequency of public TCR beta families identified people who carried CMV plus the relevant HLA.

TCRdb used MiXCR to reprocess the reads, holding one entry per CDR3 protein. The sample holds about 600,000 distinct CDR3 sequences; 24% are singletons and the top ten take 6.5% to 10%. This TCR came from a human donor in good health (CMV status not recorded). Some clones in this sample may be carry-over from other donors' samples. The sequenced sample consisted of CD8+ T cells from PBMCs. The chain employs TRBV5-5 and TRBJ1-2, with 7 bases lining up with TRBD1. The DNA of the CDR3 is TGTGCCAGCAGCTTGCCCACGACAGGGAATGGCTACACCTTC. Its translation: CASSLPTTGNGYTF.